This TCR beta chain came from a study of early T cells in non-severe SARS-CoV-2 infection. Overall study findings and caveats: Matching results from VDJdb favored anti-spike CD8 responses, leaving private and CD4 specificities undetected.

As part of library construction, unique molecular identifiers were attached to individual cDNA molecules. MiXCR, applied by TCRdb to the 5' RACE reads, yields one record per CDR3 protein. The data contain roughly 60,000 distinct CDR3 sequences, about an eighth of them singletons. With respect to this clonotype: Its antigen is still unknown.

CDR1 is DFQATT, CDR2 SNEGSKA, per germline (reference sequence). The CDR3 runs 13 residues. With 3 bases removed from V and 0 bases from J, the gap between germline ends came to 9 bases. Sequencing used whole blood. The TCR was taken from an adult who was a healthcare worker with PCR-confirmed SARS-CoV-2 infection or an uninfected control (not recorded which). The chain couples TRBV20-1 to TRBJ2-7, with no clear D. The CDR3 nucleotides are TGCAGTGCTAGGCCAGTCAGCTCCTACGAGCAGTACTTC. Its translation is CSARPVSSYEQYF.